The sequence of this TCR beta chain was determined in a study of tissue T cells after allogeneic stem cell transplantation. The repertoire was sequenced with immunoSEQ multiplex PCR; TCRdb's copy has only in-frame clones and lacks some. Of over 650 clones in the sample, approximately 50% were seen once. CDR3 length: 15 residues. CDR1 is SGHVS, CDR2 FNYEAQ, per germline. The V end was cut by 1 base, the J end by 0 bases, with 9 bases between. This clonotype originated in a male patient at least 60 years old with steroid-refractory graft-versus-host disease after an allogeneic stem cell transplant. The graft donor may be the source of some T cells. This sequence joins TRBV7-6 and TRBJ1-1; D unclear. The sequences come from blood, collected at autopsy. CDR3 DNA sequence: TGTGCCAGCAGCTTAGTAGGGATATTGAACACTGAAGCTTTCTTT. This encodes CASSLVGILNTEAFF.